The 16 T cell receptor beta chains reported below all come from one sample, sequenced in a study of cytomegalovirus exposure and HLA in healthy donors. Sequencing was performed with immunoSEQ multiplex PCR; in TCRdb, only in-frame clones are kept and a portion is missing. Among approximately 140,000 clones listed, around 85% were seen once. The source material was PBMCs. These receptors all stem from a man between 18 and 35 years old in good health and CMV-seronegative.

This clone occurred a few times. The genes are TRBV5-4 and TRBJ2-2; 11 bases match TRBD2. CDR3 size: 16 residues. The V and J ends lost 3 bases and 6 bases, in that order; junction bases with no gene match: 7. Germline lookup yields CDR1 SGHNT and CDR2 YYREEE (reference sequence). This CDR3 reads CASSYGTSGGAGELFF. The CDR3 region has the DNA TGTGCCAGCAGCTACGGGACTAGCGGAGGGGCCGGGGAGCTGTTTTTT.

This clone has more than one count but fewer than ten. The DNA for the CDR3 is TGTGCCAGCAGCCCCCAGTCGGCTCGGGATGGCTACACCTTC. Residues: CASSPQSARDGYTF. The chain uses TRBV7-2 and TRBJ1-2; D is unclear. Germline CDR1 and CDR2: SGHTA and FQGNSA. The V gene lost 5 bases and the J gene lost 6 bases, with 16 bases spanning the gap. This CDR3 comprises 14 residues.

The rearrangement joins TRBV27 to TRBJ2-7; 10 bases fit TRBD2. Germline V gene data show CDR1 as MNHEY and CDR2 as SMNVEV (reference sequence). The CDR3 is made up of 17 amino acids. After removal of 5 bases from V and 6 bases from J, the junction contained 16 bases not matched to a gene. Here the CDR3 reads CASSPLRGSGRIREQYF. The CDR3 nucleotides read TGTGCCAGCAGTCCCCTTCGGGGTAGCGGGAGGATACGCGAGCAGTACTTC.

The V and J genes are TRBV18 and TRBJ2-7; 8 bases are shared with TRBD1. CDR3 length: 15 amino acids. Germline loops: CDR1 KGHSH, CDR2 LQKENI. V lost 4 bases and J lost 7; bases outside the gene matches: 12. CDR3 region: CASSLGTGSPVEQYF. In DNA form, the CDR3 reads TGTGCCAGCTCACTCGGGACAGGTTCCCCTGTGGAGCAGTACTTC.

V is TRBV20-1 and J is TRBJ1-2; tentatively, D is TRBD1 (5 bases). In germline, CDR1 is DFQATT, CDR2 SNEGSKA (reference sequence). This CDR3 is 11 amino acids long. Trimming removed 7 bases at V and 1 base at J, with 7 bases between. The CDR3, as DNA: TGCAGTGGACAGAATAACTATGGCTACACCTTC. Translating it yields CSGQNNYGYTF.

This chain connects TRBV7-9 to TRBJ2-3; TRBD1 agrees at 7 bases. Germline CDR1 SEHNR, CDR2 FQNEAQ (reference sequence). The CDR3 has 17 amino acids. Trimming removed 3 bases from V and 2 bases from J; junction bases left unmatched: 11. In DNA form, the CDR3 reads TGTGCCAGCAGCTTGGGGGACAGCCAACAGACCACAGATACGCAGTATTTT. Its translation: CASSLGDSQQTTDTQYF.

The V gene is TRBV4-1, the J gene TRBJ2-5; 10 bases agree with TRBD2. The V gene's germline CDR1 is MGHRA and CDR2 YSYEKL. V was pared by 1 base and J by 4 bases, with 6 bases of the junction left unmatched. This CDR3 has 16 amino acids. CDR3 sequence (DNA): TGCGCCAGCAGCCAAGTCGCGTGGACTAGCGGAGAGACCCAGTACTTC. It is translated as CASSQVAWTSGETQYF.

The rearrangement links TRBV27 to TRBJ2-7; TRBD2 matches 12 bases. The CDR3 has 15 amino acids. V lost 7 bases to trimming and J lost 4 bases; unmatched junction nucleotides: 8. The germline V gene encodes CDR1 MNHEY and CDR2 SMNVEV (reference sequence). The CDR3 DNA is TGTGCCAGCAAGGGGACCGGGACTAGCGGGTACGAGCAGTACTTC. This translates into CASKGTGTSGYEQYF.

This clone was picked up one time. This chain joins TRBV27 and TRBJ1-5, with 7 positions matching TRBD1. V was clipped by 3 bases and J by 1 base; unmatched bases: 6. This CDR3 contains 16 residues. The V gene's germline CDR1 is MNHEY and CDR2 SMNVEV (reference sequence). CDR3: CASSFGTAGSNQPQHF. The CDR3 nucleotides are TGTGCCAGCAGTTTTGGGACAGCAGGAAGCAATCAGCCCCAGCATTTT.

This clone has just a few counts. The genes are TRBV30 and TRBJ2-7; tentative D call: TRBD1 (6 bases). CDR3 length: 13 amino acids. V lost 2 bases to trimming and J lost 3 bases, with 11 bases between them. CDR1 and CDR2 from the germline V gene are GTSNPN and SVGIG (reference sequence). CDR3 in amino acids: CAWSPGAGYEQYF. DNA of the CDR3: TGTGCCTGGAGTCCAGGGGCAGGCTACGAGCAGTACTTC.

The rearrangement links TRBV6-5 to TRBJ2-5; the D is unclear. Trimming stripped 5 bases from V and 1 base from J, with 14 bases between. Germline V CDR1 and CDR2: MNHEY, SVGAGI. The CDR3 loop spans 15 amino acids. CDR3 amino acids: CASSPSSNSQETQYF. CDR3 bases: TGTGCCAGCAGTCCTTCGTCCAACTCCCAAGAGACCCAGTACTTC.

This clone was seen just once. V and J are TRBV18 and TRBJ2-5; 12 nucleotides match TRBD2. CDR3 length: 18 residues. Germline assignment: CDR1 KGHSH and CDR2 LQKENI. The V and J ends lost 0 bases and 7 bases, in that order; junction bases with no gene match: 12. The CDR3 DNA is TGTGCCAGCTCACCACCGATTGGACTAGCGGGATCAAGAGGGACCCAGTACTTC. It is translated as CASSPPIGLAGSRGTQYF.

The chain combines TRBV28 with TRBJ2-7, with unresolved D. The CDR3 contains 12 residues. Germline lookup yields CDR1 MDHEN and CDR2 SYDVKM. Trimming stripped 2 bases from V and 5 bases from J, with 7 bases between. CDR3 sequence (DNA): TGTGCCAGCAGTTTAGACAACCACGAGCAGTACTTC. Translated: CASSLDNHEQYF.

The chain links TRBV28 to TRBJ1-2, with TRBD1 matching 9 bases. Germline V lookup: CDR1 MDHEN, CDR2 SYDVKM. The V and J ends lost 6 bases and 5 bases, in that order; junction bases with no gene match: 7. This CDR3 comprises 14 residues. The CDR3, as DNA: TGTGCCAGCAGCCGGGACAGGGTCGGGTATGGCTACACCTTC. Translated, it gives CASSRDRVGYGYTF.

The chain joins TRBV7-2 to TRBJ1-2; 9 bases fit TRBD1. This CDR3 region has 16 residues. V lost 5 bases, J lost 7 bases, and 14 bases stayed unmatched. CDR1 and CDR2 from the germline V gene are SGHTA and FQGNSA. The CDR3, as DNA: TGTGCCAGCAGCCCAGGTGGGACAGGGTCCTTTCGTGGCTACACCTTC. It is translated as CASSPGGTGSFRGYTF.

The chain employs TRBV19 and TRBJ2-7; D not resolved. In germline, CDR1 is LNHDA, CDR2 SQIVND (reference sequence). CDR3 length: 15 residues. The V and J ends lost 0 bases and 2 bases respectively, with 11 bases between them. The CDR3 region is CASSIDLTPPYEQYF. The CDR3 DNA is TGTGCCAGTAGTATAGATCTCACACCCCCCTACGAGCAGTACTTC.